This T cell receptor (beta chain) was captured in a study of T-cell memory formation after mild COVID-19. Study outcomes and limitations: CD4+ bias marked clones expanding day 15 to 37, unlike balanced contracting clones. The second-wave clones peaking on day 37 were not confirmed as SARS-CoV-2-specific.

As regards this clonotype: The antigen remains undetermined.

After 5'RACE with constant-segment primers, TCR alpha and TCR beta cDNA libraries carrying sample barcodes and UMIs were obtained. TCRdb called the 5' RACE reads again in MiXCR, with one record for every CDR3 protein. The repertoire holds 110,000 to 150,000 distinct CDR3 sequences, with under 30% as singletons. The CDR3 spans 16 residues. Trimming cost V 4 bases and J 4 bases, with 19 bases left between them. Per the germline V gene, CDR1 is LGHNA and CDR2 is YSLEER. This receptor was obtained from an adult woman who had mild COVID-19 (a few samples of this study predate the infection). Cell type and time point are not known. The sample consisted of PBMCs or a T cell subset sorted from them (not recorded which). The chain uses TRBV4-3 and TRBJ1-2; D is ambiguous. The CDR3 spells CASSPGPRTLVYGYTF. CDR3 DNA sequence: TGCGCCAGCAGCCCTGGTCCAAGGACCTTAGTCTATGGCTACACCTTC.